A single sample is the source of the 32 T cell receptor beta chains below, sequenced in a study of blood T cell repertoires in COVID-19. Here immunoSEQ multiplex PCR was the method, and the copy in TCRdb shows in-frame clones only, minus some. Here the sample spans about 130,000 clones, 79% being singletons. The specimen was peripheral blood. The receptor set was obtained from a woman aged 70-85 years with COVID-19, enrolled during active disease.

This chain links TRBV30 with TRBJ2-7, with D unresolved. V was shortened by 7 bases and J by 2 bases, with 12 bases between the two germline ends. In germline, CDR1 is GTSNPN, CDR2 SVGIG (reference sequence). The CDR3 covers 12 residues. This CDR3 reads CASTEGTYEQYF. DNA of the CDR3: TGTGCCTCGACTGAAGGCACCTACGAGCAGTACTTC.

This clone has only one observation. The V and J genes are TRBV10-2 and TRBJ2-5; TRBD1 is a possible D gene (6 bases). Germline-derived CDR1 and CDR2 are WSHSY and SAAADI. Trimming removed 8 bases from V and 5 bases from J, with 15 bases in between. This CDR3 spans 13 amino acids. CDR3 residues: CASERGYSETQYF. The CDR3 region has the DNA TGCGCCAGCGAGAGGGGGTACAGTGAGACCCAGTACTTC.

The rearrangement uses TRBV15 and TRBJ1-1; D not certain. CDR1 and CDR2 (germline): LNHNV, YYDKDF (reference sequence). With 1 base removed from V and 4 bases from J, the gap between germline ends came to 13 bases. The CDR3 spans 15 residues. CDR3 residues: CATSRGADAATEAFF. In DNA form, the CDR3 reads TGTGCCACCAGCAGAGGGGCAGACGCCGCCACTGAAGCTTTCTTT. Looking up the rest from reference TRBV15 and TRBJ1-1 gives the full variable domain: DAMVIQNPRYQVTQFGKPVTLSCSQTLNHNVMYWYQQKSSQAPKLLFHYYDKDFNNEADTPDNFQSRRPNTSFCFLDIRSPGLGDTAMYLCATSRGADAATEAFFGQGTRLTVV.

This clone showed up just once. This rearrangement joins TRBV5-4 to TRBJ1-2, with 9 bases aligning to TRBD1. This CDR3 comprises 14 residues. CDR1 is SGHNT and CDR2 is YYREEE in the germline V gene (reference sequence). The J segment lost 7 bases and the V segment lost 5 bases, leaving 9 bases of the junction unmatched. Written as DNA, the CDR3 is TGTGCCAGCAGGGTAGACAGGGGGACTGTTGGCTACACCTTC. Translated, it gives CASRVDRGTVGYTF. The full variable domain, rest sourced from reference TRBV5-4 and TRBJ1-2, is ETGVTQSPTHLIKTRGQQVTLRCSSQSGHNTVSWYQQALGQGPQFIFQYYREEENGRGNFPPRFSGLQFPNYSSELNVNALELDDSALYLCASRVDRGTVGYTFGSGTRLTVV.

The chain's CDR3 is CASSQDYQPLYGYTF. In DNA, the CDR3 is TGTGCCAGCAGCCAAGATTATCAACCACTTTATGGCTACACCTTC. The chain has TRBV3-1 (or the pseudogene TRBV3-2) and TRBJ1-2, with unresolved D. The CDR3 length is 15 residues. Per the germline V gene, CDR1 is LGHDT and CDR2 is YNNKEL (reference sequence). The V and J ends lost 0 bases and 5 bases respectively, with 13 bases between them.

This sequence joins TRBV25-1 and TRBJ2-3; 12 nucleotides match TRBD2. The CDR3 has 16 residues. Germline trimming cut 3 bases from V and 2 bases from J; bases unmatched to any gene: 3. Germline values: CDR1 MGHDK, CDR2 SYGVNS. The chain's CDR3 is CASSDGLAGITDTQYF. CDR3 nucleotides: TGTGCCAGCAGTGACGGACTAGCGGGGATCACAGATACGCAGTATTTT.

A few counts support this clone. The J gene is TRBJ2-1, the V gene TRBV19, with TRBD1 identical over 7 bases. Germline-derived CDR1 and CDR2 are LNHDA and SQIVND (reference sequence). The CDR3 has 15 residues. Losses at the gene ends were 5 bases for V and 2 bases for J; bases not matched to a gene: 6. DNA for the CDR3: TGTGCCAGTAGTCTCAGACAGGGCCCCTACAATGAGCAGTTCTTC. Its translation: CASSLRQGPYNEQFF.

The chain links TRBV19 to TRBJ2-1; tentative D call: TRBD1 (5 bases). Germline V gene data show CDR1 as LNHDA and CDR2 as SQIVND (reference sequence). Trimming removed 5 bases from V and 0 bases from J, with 14 bases in between. This CDR3 spans 16 amino acids. The CDR3 is CASSGASSSSYNEQFF. The CDR3 DNA is TGTGCCAGTAGTGGGGCTAGTTCGAGCTCCTACAATGAGCAGTTCTTC.

The CDR3 DNA reads as TGTGCCAGCAGACCGGGGACAGGGGATGGCTACACCTTC. It specifies CASRPGTGDGYTF. The chain carries TRBV2 and TRBJ1-2; TRBD1 aligns across 10 bases. The J segment lost 6 bases and the V segment lost 6 bases, leaving 4 bases of the junction unmatched. Per germline, CDR1 SNHLY and CDR2 FYNNEI. The CDR3 is made up of 13 amino acids.

The rearrangement links TRBV30 to TRBJ1-1, with 9 bases matching TRBD1. The CDR3 has 16 amino acids. The junction had 9 bases not matched to a gene; V was cut back by 3 bases and J by 1 base. Germline assignment: CDR1 GTSNPN and CDR2 SVGIG (reference sequence). The chain's CDR3 is CAWSRPPGQGNTEAFF. The CDR3 nucleotides are TGTGCCTGGAGCCGACCCCCGGGACAGGGGAACACTGAAGCTTTCTTT.

The rearrangement uses TRBV7-3 and TRBJ1-1, with 11 positions matching TRBD1. J gave up 5 bases and V 5 bases, and 4 bases lay outside the gene matches. CDR3 length: 14 residues. Germline CDR1 reads SGHTA; CDR2 reads FQGTGA. The CDR3 sequence: CASSPGTGGTEAFF. Written as DNA, the CDR3 is TGTGCCAGCAGCCCCGGGACAGGGGGAACTGAAGCTTTCTTT.

The chain combines TRBV2 with TRBJ1-1, with D possibly matching TRBD1 (6 bases). The CDR3 totals 14 residues. V lost 8 bases to trimming and J lost 4 bases, with 17 bases between them. In germline, CDR1 is SNHLY, CDR2 FYNNEI. CDR3 bases: TGTGCCAGCTCTGGGGGGGGGCCGAGCACTGAAGCTTTCTTT. Encoded protein: CASSGGGPSTEAFF. Looking up the rest from reference TRBV2 and TRBJ1-1 gives the full variable domain: EPEVTQTPSHQVTQMGQEVILRCVPISNHLYFYWYRQILGQKVEFLVSFYNNEISEKSEIFDDQFSVERPDGSNFTLKIRSTKLEDSAMYFCASSGGGPSTEAFFGQGTRLTVV.

CDR3 region: CASGETGFGTDTQYF. The CDR3 DNA is TGTGCTAGTGGTGAAACAGGGTTCGGCACAGATACGCAGTATTTT. The chain joins TRBV12-5 to TRBJ2-3; D might be TRBD1 (6 bases). CDR1 is LGHNT and CDR2 is FRNRAP in the germline V gene. The ends were cut back, 5 bases at V and 1 base at J, with 13 bases in the middle. The length of the CDR3 is 15 residues.

This clone was seen many times. The germline gene is not matched at one end of the junction; a read error may be the cause. The genes are TRBV14 and TRBJ1-1, with TRBD1 matching 7 bases. The germline gives CDR1 SGHDN, CDR2 FVKESK. There are 16 residues in the CDR3. The CDR3 coding sequence is TGTGCCAGCAGCCCGAGACAGGGATGGTCGAACCCTGAAGCTTTCTTT. Its protein product is CASSPRQGWSNPEAFF.

The chain carries TRBV12-5 and TRBJ2-3; 8 nucleotides line up with TRBD2. From germline, CDR1 is LGHNT and CDR2 FRNRAP. This CDR3 is built from 16 residues. V lost 3 bases and J lost 4; bases outside the gene matches: 9. CDR3 bases: TGTGCTAGTGGTTTCACCAGCGGGAGCGGAGCAGATACGCAGTATTTT. Translation gives CASGFTSGSGADTQYF.

The CDR3 DNA sequence: TGCGCCAGCAGCTTGGTGGCTAGCGAACAAGAGACCCAGTACTTC. Amino acids: CASSLVASEQETQYF. The chain links TRBV5-1 to TRBJ2-5; D is possibly TRBD2 (6 bases). The CDR3 extends over 15 amino acids. The V end was cut by 0 bases, the J end by 2 bases, with 11 bases between. Germline V CDR1 and CDR2: SGHRS, YFSETQ.

The gene calls are TRBV27 and TRBJ2-3, with TRBD1 identical over 12 bases. The CDR3 consists of 16 residues. Germline CDR1 MNHEY, CDR2 SMNVEV (reference sequence). J was trimmed by 10 bases and V by 6 bases; bases with no gene match: 14. DNA of the CDR3: TGTGCCAGCAGGCAGTCCGGGACAGGGGGCGGGGGTGCGCAGTATTTT. It is translated as CASRQSGTGGGGAQYF.

The chain is built from TRBV21-1 and TRBJ1-4; TRBD1, the table's D call, lacks a check against the DNA. TRBV21-1 is a documented pseudogene. The CDR3 covers 15 residues. The DNA for the CDR3 is TGTGCCAGCCCCCACCCCCGGCAGGGATCTGAAAAACTGTTTTTT. Amino acid sequence: CASPHPRQGSEKLFF.

V and J are TRBV6-5 and TRBJ1-1, with 7 bases matching TRBD1. In germline, CDR1 is MNHEY, CDR2 SVGAGI. The CDR3 is made up of 13 amino acids. With 6 bases clipped from V and 3 bases from J, the junction kept 4 bases outside the gene matches. Here the CDR3 reads CASRKDRDTEAFF. Here the CDR3 DNA reads TGTGCCAGCAGAAAAGACAGGGACACTGAAGCTTTCTTT.

This chain links TRBV15 with TRBJ1-4, with TRBD1 matching over 7 bases. The CDR3 sequence is 16 residues long. J gave up 7 bases and V 5 bases, and 13 bases lay outside the gene matches. CDR1 and CDR2 (germline): LNHNV, YYDKDF (reference sequence). CDR3 coding DNA: TGTGCCACCAGCTTCGGGACAGAGACGTCGGGTGAAAAACTGTTTTTT. Translating gives CATSFGTETSGEKLFF.

The chain links TRBV3-1 (or the pseudogene TRBV3-2) to TRBJ1-4; D gene ambiguous. V was shortened by 2 bases and J by 5 bases, with 15 bases between the two germline ends. The CDR3 contains 16 residues. Per germline, CDR1 LGHDT and CDR2 YNNKEL (reference sequence). The CDR3 nucleotides read TGTGCCAGCAGCCAACATTTGGGAGGATTAAATGAAAAACTGTTTTTT. It codes for CASSQHLGGLNEKLFF.

The V call is TRBV10-3, the J call TRBJ1-3; TRBD1 agrees at 8 bases. Germline V lookup: CDR1 ENHRY, CDR2 SYGVKD. The CDR3 has 14 amino acids. J was trimmed by 2 bases and V by 5 bases; bases with no gene match: 2. CDR3 amino acids: CAISPDRAGNTIYF. The CDR3, as DNA: TGTGCCATCAGTCCGGACAGGGCTGGAAACACCATATATTTT.

This rearrangement joins TRBV6-6 to TRBJ1-5; tentative D call: TRBD1 (5 bases). V was trimmed by 7 bases and J by 1 base, leaving 14 bases between them. Germline lookup yields CDR1 MNHNY and CDR2 SVGAGI (reference sequence). This CDR3 comprises 15 residues. The CDR3 loop is CASTGGAGSNQPQHF. The CDR3 DNA reads as TGTGCCAGCACCGGGGGAGCAGGAAGCAATCAGCCCCAGCATTTT.

The J gene is TRBJ2-5, the V gene TRBV7-2; 7 positions match TRBD2. The CDR3 totals 14 residues. Trimming removed 5 bases from V and 2 bases from J; junction bases left unmatched: 5. CDR1 is SGHTA, CDR2 FQGNSA, per germline. For the CDR3, the DNA is TGTGCCAGCAGCGTAGACGGGGGGCAAGAGACCCAGTACTTC. The encoded protein is CASSVDGGQETQYF.

The J gene is TRBJ2-7, the V gene TRBV29-1; D is perhaps TRBD2 (6 bases). Trimming cost V 7 bases and J 3 bases, with 16 bases left between them. The CDR3 runs to 13 residues. CDR1 is SQVTM, CDR2 ANQGSEA, per germline. The CDR3 DNA follows: TGCAGCGCCGCCTCGGACGGGGGCTACGAGCAGTACTTC. Encoded protein: CSAASDGGYEQYF.

The chain carries TRBV19 and TRBJ2-3; TRBD2 matches 9 bases. V was pared by 10 bases and J by 0 bases, with 11 bases of the junction left unmatched. This CDR3 spans 16 amino acids. The germline V gene encodes CDR1 LNHDA and CDR2 SQIVND (reference sequence). As DNA, the CDR3 is TGTGCCACCTCGCAGGCGGGGGGGCCTAGCACAGATACGCAGTATTTT. Its translation is CATSQAGGPSTDTQYF.

This chain links TRBV2 with TRBJ2-7; 10 bases map to TRBD1. The CDR3 runs 15 residues. V dropped 6 bases and J dropped 0; count of bases not matched to a gene: 5. Germline V lookup: CDR1 SNHLY, CDR2 FYNNEI. DNA for the CDR3: TGTGCCAGCAGAACCGGGACAGGGGCCTCCTACGAGCAGTACTTC. Amino acids: CASRTGTGASYEQYF.

The V call is TRBV9, the J call TRBJ1-1; no definite D call. Germline-derived CDR1 and CDR2 are SGDLS and YYNGEE. Trimming cost V 0 bases and J 3 bases, with 9 bases left between them. This CDR3 has 14 residues. The CDR3 loop reads CASSVVARDTEAFF. The CDR3, as DNA: TGTGCCAGCAGCGTAGTCGCCCGGGACACTGAAGCTTTCTTT.

The chain uses TRBV30 and TRBJ2-7; 8 positions match TRBD2. This CDR3 is built from 12 residues. In germline, CDR1 is GTSNPN, CDR2 SVGIG (reference sequence). The CDR3 nucleotides read TGTGCTTTTACTAGCGGAGACTACGAGCAGTACTTC. It codes for CAFTSGDYEQYF. The whole variable domain, filled in from reference TRBV30 and TRBJ2-7, reads SQTIHQWPATLVQPVGSPLSLECTVEGTSNPNLYWYRQAAGRGLQLLFYSVGIGQISSEVPQNLSASRPQDRQFILSSKKLLLSDSGFYLCAFTSGDYEQYFGPGTRLTVT.

This rearrangement joins TRBV2 to TRBJ1-2; TRBD1 matches at 8 bases. The germline CDR1 and CDR2 sequences are SNHLY and FYNNEI. V lost 6 bases and J lost 4; bases outside the gene matches: 4. The length of the CDR3 is 13 residues. This chain's CDR3 is CASSGQGTYGYTF. The DNA of the CDR3 is TGTGCCAGCAGCGGACAGGGAACCTATGGCTACACCTTC.

CDR3 in DNA: TGTGCCAGCTGGGACAGGGTAGGAAATCAGCCCCAGCATTTT. Encoded protein: CASWDRVGNQPQHF. V usage is TRBV6-5 and J usage is TRBJ1-5, with 9 bases matching TRBD1. The J segment lost 4 bases and the V segment lost 8 bases, leaving 6 bases of the junction unmatched. The CDR3 spans 14 residues. Germline V lookup: CDR1 MNHEY, CDR2 SVGAGI.

The CDR3 here is CASSQGGVAEQFF. CDR3 sequence (DNA): TGTGCCAGCAGCCAAGGGGGGGTGGCTGAGCAGTTCTTC. The rearrangement links TRBV3-1 (or the pseudogene TRBV3-2) to TRBJ2-1; possibly TRBD2 for D (6 bases). CDR3 length: 13 amino acids. V lost 1 base and J lost 9, with 10 bases in between. The germline CDR1 and CDR2 sequences are LGHDT and YNNKEL (reference sequence).